The 29 T cell receptor beta chains in this list originate from one sample, sequenced in a study of response to subunit inactivated influenza vaccine. TCRdb analysed the RT-PCR reads with MiXCR anew, one entry per CDR3 protein. Of hundreds of thousands of distinct CDR3 sequences listed, 10% to 15% are singletons. The sample consisted of PBMCs from blood, taken on the day of vaccination. The receptors here all came from a middle-aged man who received an inactivated influenza vaccine.

This chain joins TRBV18 and TRBJ2-1; D not certain. Trimming removed 6 bases from V and 5 bases from J, with 11 bases in between. Germline CDR1 is KGHSH and CDR2 is LQKENI. The CDR3 extends over 13 amino acids. The CDR3 bases are TGTGCCAGCTCGCCGGCTAGTAACAATGAGCAGTTCTTC. Protein: CASSPASNNEQFF.

In its sample, this clonotype was seen many times. The rearrangement uses TRBV12-3 or TRBV12-4 and TRBJ2-3; 9 bases agree with TRBD2. The CDR3 length is 16 residues. V lost 1 base and J lost 0; bases outside the gene matches: 2. The CDR3 protein is CASSLGLAASTDTQYF. The CDR3 DNA follows: TGTGCCAGCAGTTTAGGACTAGCGGCTAGCACAGATACGCAGTATTTT.

The V and J genes are TRBV6-5 and TRBJ1-1, with D possibly being TRBD1 (6 bases). Trimming removed 2 bases at V and 2 bases at J, with 9 bases between. CDR1 is MNHEY, CDR2 SVGAGI, per germline. The CDR3 contains 14 residues. CDR3 sequence reads: CASSYVGQNTEAFF. The CDR3 DNA reads as TGTGCCAGCAGTTACGTGGGACAAAACACTGAAGCTTTCTTT.

This clonotype was detected a few times. This chain links TRBV7-9 with TRBJ2-5; 14 bases are a match to TRBD2. The V and J ends lost 5 bases and 3 bases, in that order; junction bases with no gene match: 5. Germline CDR1 reads SEHNR; CDR2 reads FQNEAQ (reference sequence). This CDR3 region has 16 residues. Written as DNA, the CDR3 is TGTGCCAGCAGCCCCGGGACTAGCGGGGGAAAAGAGACCCAGTACTTC. This gives the protein CASSPGTSGGKETQYF.

This clonotype appeared a few times. The CDR3 DNA reads TGTGCCAGCAGCTTAACCTTGGGACAGGGAGGTAGGGATGAGCAGTTCTTC. Translation gives CASSLTLGQGGRDEQFF. V gene TRBV7-9 combines with J gene TRBJ2-1; 9 positions agree with TRBD1. V lost 2 bases to trimming and J lost 8 bases; unmatched junction nucleotides: 13. Germline loops: CDR1 SEHNR, CDR2 FQNEAQ (reference sequence). The CDR3 has 17 residues.

The gene calls are TRBV6-1 and TRBJ1-6; no clear D gene. Trimming removed 2 bases from V and 10 bases from J, with 12 bases in between. CDR1 and CDR2 (germline): MNHNS, SASEGT. The CDR3 totals 14 residues. This chain's CDR3 is CASSELYRSSPLHF. The CDR3 DNA reads TGTGCCAGCAGTGAATTGTACAGAAGCTCACCCCTCCACTTT.

This CDR3 reads CASHRGGRTDTQYF. In DNA form, the CDR3 reads TGTGCCAGTCATCGGGGGGGGCGCACAGATACGCAGTATTTT. The chain links TRBV3-1 to TRBJ2-3; 8 bases are shared with TRBD2. V shed 9 bases, J shed 1 base, and the junction held 6 bases outside the gene matches. From germline, CDR1 is LGHDT and CDR2 YNNKEL (reference sequence). The CDR3 has 14 amino acids.

This clonotype was recorded a few times. This chain joins TRBV6-1 and TRBJ1-3, with TRBD1 as a possible D gene (5 bases). From germline, CDR1 is MNHNS and CDR2 SASEGT. Trimming left V 6 bases short and J 7 bases short, with 19 bases between. The CDR3 is 15 amino acids. CDR3 in DNA: TGTGCCAGCAGACACCCGGGGACGGTTGATAACACCATATATTTT. Residues: CASRHPGTVDNTIYF.

This chain connects TRBV19 to TRBJ2-4, with 8 bases lining up with TRBD1. The CDR3 is made up of 16 amino acids. The V segment lost 3 bases and the J segment 7 bases; nucleotides outside the gene matches: 11. Germline CDR1 is LNHDA and CDR2 is SQIVND (reference sequence). In DNA, the CDR3 is TGTGCCAGTAGTATTAACGGTCGGACAGGGCGGAACATTCAGTACTTC. It encodes CASSINGRTGRNIQYF.

This clonotype was detected a few times. The V call is TRBV27, the J call TRBJ2-3; possibly TRBD1 for D (5 bases). Germline CDR1 is MNHEY and CDR2 is SMNVEV (reference sequence). This CDR3 is 14 amino acids long. V lost 3 bases to trimming and J lost 11 bases, with 18 bases between them. CDR3 coding DNA: TGTGCCAGCAGTTTCCGACAGTTTAGTCTAAGGCAGTATTTT. This translates into CASSFRQFSLRQYF.

The chain links TRBV9 to TRBJ2-5; 8 positions agree with TRBD2. The CDR3 extends over 15 amino acids. Germline trimming cut 0 bases from V and 4 bases from J; bases unmatched to any gene: 5. Germline V lookup: CDR1 SGDLS, CDR2 YYNGEE. Written as DNA, the CDR3 is TGTGCCAGCAGCGTAGACGGGAGGGTGAGAGAGACCCAGTACTTC. Its translation is CASSVDGRVRETQYF.

This clonotype was counted between two and nine times. The chain carries TRBV28 and TRBJ2-7; D not resolved. Germline V CDR1 and CDR2: MDHEN, SYDVKM. CDR3 length: 13 residues. Trimming shortened V by 1 base and J by 1 base, and 5 bases separated the two germline ends. The CDR3 region is CASSLFSSYEQYF. CDR3 nucleotides: TGTGCCAGCAGTTTATTTTCGTCCTACGAGCAGTACTTC.

The gene calls are TRBV4-1 and TRBJ2-7; 7 positions match TRBD2. The CDR3 has 13 amino acids. The germline V gene has CDR1 MGHRA and CDR2 YSYEKL. Germline trimming cut 6 bases from V and 4 bases from J; bases unmatched to any gene: 6. The CDR3 nucleotides are TGCGCCAGCAGTAGGTGGGGGGGTTACGAGCAGTACTTC. Translating gives CASSRWGGYEQYF.

This rearrangement joins TRBV4-3 to TRBJ2-5; D is ambiguous. V gave up 0 bases and J gave up 7 bases, with 9 bases separating them. The germline V gene encodes CDR1 LGHNA and CDR2 YSLEER. The CDR3 runs to 13 residues. The DNA for the CDR3 is TGCGCCAGCAGCCAAGATCACGAAGGGACCCAGTACTTC. Encoded protein: CASSQDHEGTQYF.

This clonotype was detected many times. The chain uses TRBV28 and TRBJ1-4; D gene uncertain. The ends were cut back, 8 bases at V and 0 bases at J, with 4 bases in the middle. CDR3 length: 12 residues. Germline V gene data show CDR1 as MDHEN and CDR2 as SYDVKM. The CDR3 DNA reads TGTGCCAGCGAAACAACTAATGAAAAACTGTTTTTT. This codes for CASETTNEKLFF.

About this clonotype itself: This may stem from a read error, because a much larger clone lies one nucleotide away. This rearrangement joins TRBV6-6 to TRBJ2-3; 7 bases fit TRBD2. Looked up from germline, CDR1 is MNHNY and CDR2 is SVGAGI (reference sequence). The CDR3 sequence is 12 residues long. The V and J ends lost 8 bases and 2 bases, in that order; junction bases with no gene match: 1. This chain's CDR3 is CASAGDTDTQYF. Written as DNA, the CDR3 is TGTGCCAGCGCGGGAGACACAGATACGCAGTATTTT.

This clonotype was seen many times. V gene TRBV18 combines with J gene TRBJ2-7, with 8 bases that match TRBD2. There are 14 residues in the CDR3. Germline V gene lookup returns CDR1 KGHSH and CDR2 LQKENI. V was clipped by 3 bases and J by 6 bases; unmatched bases: 7. CDR3 nucleotide sequence: TGTGCCAGCTCACCCGTTTCAGCGGGGGCCGAGCAGTACTTC. This encodes CASSPVSAGAEQYF.

The genes are TRBV2 and TRBJ2-2; 7 nucleotides line up with TRBD1. The CDR3 spans 16 residues. V was pared by 8 bases and J by 1 base, with 10 bases of the junction left unmatched. The germline gives CDR1 SNHLY, CDR2 FYNNEI. CDR3 nucleotide sequence: TGTGCCAGCGGGGATACAGGGGCAGGGAACACCGGGGAGCTGTTTTTT. Amino acid sequence: CASGDTGAGNTGELFF. Full variable domain (rest looked up from reference TRBV2 and TRBJ2-2): EPEVTQTPSHQVTQMGQEVILRCVPISNHLYFYWYRQILGQKVEFLVSFYNNEISEKSEIFDDQFSVERPDGSNFTLKIRSTKLEDSAMYFCASGDTGAGNTGELFFGEGSRLTVL.

There are a few counts of this clonotype. The chain has TRBV6-2 or TRBV6-3 and TRBJ2-1; D is possibly TRBD1 or TRBD2 (5 bases each). Trimming shortened V by 2 bases and J by 4 bases, and 12 bases separated the two germline ends. Germline assignment: CDR1 MNHEY and CDR2 SVGEGT. The CDR3 has 15 residues. In DNA form, the CDR3 reads TGTGCCAGCAGTTACAGGGGACGGACGTACAATGAGCAGTTCTTC. This codes for CASSYRGRTYNEQFF.

The V gene is TRBV9, the J gene TRBJ2-3; 8 bases map to TRBD2. Germline values: CDR1 SGDLS, CDR2 YYNGEE. The CDR3 sequence is 15 residues long. The V gene end was trimmed by 2 bases and the J gene end by 4 bases; junction bases not matched to a gene: 6. CDR3 amino acids: CASSVGSGTPDTQYF. CDR3 coding DNA: TGTGCCAGCAGCGTGGGTAGCGGGACACCAGATACGCAGTATTTT.

The rearrangement links TRBV12-3 or TRBV12-4 to TRBJ1-1; D unresolved. The V gene lost 5 bases and the J gene lost 1 base, with 11 bases spanning the gap. The CDR3 covers 14 residues. CDR3 protein: CASSKVPTNTEAFF. The CDR3 DNA reads TGTGCCAGCAGTAAAGTGCCGACGAACACTGAAGCTTTCTTT.

The sample holds a few counts of this clonotype. V gene TRBV5-4 combines with J gene TRBJ2-7, with D uncertain. Looked up from germline, CDR1 is SGHNT and CDR2 is YYREEE (reference sequence). The length of the CDR3 is 14 residues. V was cut by 4 bases and J by 3 bases, with 14 bases left in between. As DNA, the CDR3 is TGTGCCAGCAGCCCCTCTGGCCGAAACTACGAGCAGTACTTC. Protein product: CASSPSGRNYEQYF.

In its sample, this clonotype was seen a few times. This chain connects TRBV29-1 to TRBJ2-1; 12 nucleotides align to TRBD2. With 4 bases clipped from V and 5 bases from J, the junction kept 6 bases outside the gene matches. Germline values: CDR1 SQVTM, CDR2 ANQGSEA. CDR3 size: 15 residues. The CDR3, as DNA: TGCAGCGTTGCTGCTAGCGGGGGGGCCCACAATGAGCAGTTCTTC. This sequence encodes CSVAASGGAHNEQFF.

Comment on this clonotype: This CDR3 is missing its conserved last phenylalanine or tryptophan, likely due to a read error. The chain joins TRBV7-2 to TRBJ2-7; 8 bases agree with TRBD1. The CDR3 has 16 amino acids. CDR1 is SGHTA, CDR2 FQGNSA, per germline. Trimming at V came to 1 base and at J to 6 bases, leaving 11 bases not matched to a gene. The CDR3 DNA sequence: TGTGCCAGCAGCTTAGTAGGGGTGGGGACAGGCAGCGAGCAGTACCTC. Residues: CASSLVGVGTGSEQYL.

This clonotype has more than one count but fewer than ten. The chain combines TRBV12-3 or TRBV12-4 with TRBJ1-2; D unclear. Trimming cost V 3 bases and J 0 bases, with 8 bases left between them. CDR3 length equals 14 residues. This CDR3 is CASSFLGSNYGYTF. DNA of the CDR3: TGTGCCAGCAGTTTTCTGGGATCTAACTATGGCTACACCTTC.

Ten or more counts support this clonotype. The chain has TRBV12-3 or TRBV12-4 and TRBJ2-7; D is ambiguous. With 5 bases removed from V and 3 bases from J, the gap between germline ends came to 8 bases. The CDR3 is 12 amino acids. The CDR3, as DNA: TGTGCCAGCAGTCCCCTCCTCTACGAGCAGTACTTC. This gives the protein CASSPLLYEQYF.

This clonotype has at least ten counts. The gene calls are TRBV2 and TRBJ1-1; D possibly corresponds to TRBD1 (5 bases). Trimming left V 7 bases short and J 8 bases short, with 11 bases between. The CDR3 has 11 residues. The germline V gene has CDR1 SNHLY and CDR2 FYNNEI. CDR3 residues: CASTQGGEAFF. As DNA, the CDR3 is TGTGCCAGCACGCAGGGTGGGGAAGCTTTCTTT.

The chain combines TRBV12-3 or TRBV12-4 with TRBJ2-7, with 13 bases matching TRBD2. J gave up 4 bases and V 6 bases, and 3 bases lay outside the gene matches. The CDR3 is 14 amino acids. In DNA, the CDR3 is TGTGCCAGCAGAACGACTAGCGGGGGGTACGAGCAGTACTTC. It specifies CASRTTSGGYEQYF.

This clonotype was recorded a few times. V gene TRBV5-1 combines with J gene TRBJ2-1; 9 nucleotides match TRBD1. CDR1 SGHRS and CDR2 YFSETQ come from the germline V gene. Trimming removed 4 bases from V and 14 bases from J; junction bases left unmatched: 16. CDR3 length: 15 residues. The DNA of the CDR3 is TGCGCCAGCAGCACCGGGACAGGGATTTTCGGGTGGGAGTTCTTC. This translates into CASSTGTGIFGWEFF.